A single sample gave rise to the 19 T cell receptor beta chains below, sequenced in a study of blood T cells in healthy people across ages. For the second PCR, which ran for about 6 to 12 cycles, a sample-barcoded 5' primer and a J-beta primer mix were used. MiXCR, run by TCRdb on the 5' RACE reads, gives a single entry per CDR3 protein. The sample includes more than 450,000 distinct CDR3 sequences, roughly a quarter of them seen just once. This same sample was also taken into another study, of T cells of mothers and their children.

The sequenced sample was blood. The receptors shown here come from a boy aged 2 to 10 in good health.

This clonotype was seen a handful of times. The chain couples TRBV5-1 to TRBJ2-1; D gene ambiguous. Looked up from germline, CDR1 is SGHRS and CDR2 is YFSETQ. This CDR3 comprises 15 residues. The V gene lost 1 base and the J gene lost 5 bases, with 13 bases spanning the gap. CDR3 DNA: TGCGCCAGCAGCTTGCCCGGCGAAGAGGACAATGAGCAGTTCTTC. It translates to CASSLPGEEDNEQFF. Combining the CDR3 with reference TRBV5-1 and TRBJ2-1 gives the whole variable domain KAGVTQTPRYLIKTRGQQVTLSCSPISGHRSVSWYQQTPGQGLQFLFEYFSETQRNKGNFPGRFSGRQFSNSRSEMNVSTLELGDSALYLCASSLPGEEDNEQFFGPGTRLTVL.

This clonotype was seen more than once but under ten times. The CDR3 region has the DNA TGTGCCAGCAGCTTGAGAGGACTAGCGGGAGATGGATACAATGAGCAGTTCTTC. Protein sequence: CASSLRGLAGDGYNEQFF. This rearrangement joins TRBV5-5 to TRBJ2-5, with 13 nucleotides matching TRBD2. The J call may be wrong; the DNA end is better matched by TRBJ2-1. CDR1 is SGHKS and CDR2 is YYEKEE in the germline V gene (reference sequence). This CDR3 is built from 18 residues.

This clonotype was seen at least ten times. The V call is TRBV12-3 or TRBV12-4, the J call TRBJ1-2; 9 bases map to TRBD1. V dropped 5 bases and J dropped 6; count of bases not matched to a gene: 7. The CDR3 contains 14 residues. CDR3 residues: CASSPRGQGDGYTF. CDR3 sequence (DNA): TGTGCCAGCAGTCCTCGGGGACAGGGTGATGGCTACACCTTC.

This clonotype was counted many times. The chain links TRBV6-4 to TRBJ2-3, with D possibly matching TRBD2 (6 bases). CDR3 length: 14 residues. The V and J ends lost 3 bases and 6 bases respectively, with 13 bases between them. The germline CDR1 and CDR2 sequences are MRHNA and SNTAGT. The CDR3 nucleotides are TGTGCCAGCAGTGAGTCTCGGGGAGGCGATACGCAGTATTTT. Translation gives CASSESRGGDTQYF.

This clonotype showed up just a few times. The chain links TRBV29-1 to TRBJ2-3; 10 bases are a match to TRBD1. Looked up from germline, CDR1 is SQVTM and CDR2 is ANQGSEA. J was trimmed by 6 bases and V by 3 bases; bases with no gene match: 9. The CDR3 extends over 15 amino acids. CDR3 residues: CSVDSGGQGLDTQYF. For the CDR3, the DNA is TGCAGCGTTGATTCGGGGGGACAGGGGTTGGATACGCAGTATTTT.

There are a few counts of this clonotype. This chain links TRBV2 with TRBJ2-3; 9 bases are shared with TRBD2. V gave up 5 bases and J gave up 6 bases; unmatched junction bases: 9. Germline V gives CDR1 SNHLY, CDR2 FYNNEI. The CDR3 is made up of 15 amino acids. The CDR3: CASSKNSGSGDTQYF. The CDR3 DNA reads TGTGCCAGCAGTAAAAATAGCGGGAGTGGCGATACGCAGTATTTT.

The chain employs TRBV3-1 and TRBJ1-4; D is ambiguous. This CDR3 has 14 residues. Germline V gene data show CDR1 as LGHDT and CDR2 as YNNKEL (reference sequence). The V gene lost 1 base and the J gene lost 0 bases, with 3 bases spanning the gap. The DNA for the CDR3 is TGTGCCAGCAGCCAAGGCGCAACTAATGAAAAACTGTTTTTT. This gives the protein CASSQGATNEKLFF.

This clonotype was seen only a few times. V gene TRBV20-1 combines with J gene TRBJ2-7, with D possibly matching TRBD1 (6 bases). Trimming stripped 3 bases from V and 3 bases from J, with 12 bases between. The CDR3 is 13 residues long. Germline V gene sequence: CDR1 DFQATT, CDR2 SNEGSKA (reference sequence). CDR3 sequence (DNA): TGCAGTGCTAGTGCCTCACAGGGCTACGAGCAGTACTTC. Translated, it gives CSASASQGYEQYF.

V and J are TRBV6-2 or TRBV6-3 and TRBJ2-2; no definite D call. The CDR3 is 10 residues long. Trimming removed 6 bases at V and 7 bases at J, with 3 bases between. Germline-derived CDR1 and CDR2 are MNHEY and SVGEGT. The CDR3 DNA reads as TGTGCCAGCAGCAACGGGGAGCTGTTTTTT. Translated: CASSNGELFF.

The chain employs TRBV4-1 and TRBJ2-7; 8 nucleotides match TRBD2. CDR1 is MGHRA and CDR2 is YSYEKL in the germline V gene. CDR3 length: 14 residues. J was trimmed by 5 bases and V by 1 base; bases with no gene match: 4. In DNA, the CDR3 is TGCGCCAGCAGCCAAGCGGGAGGGAGGCACGAGCAGTACTTC. This translates into CASSQAGGRHEQYF.

The V call is TRBV30, the J call TRBJ2-5; D is perhaps TRBD1 or TRBD2 (5 bases each). The J call could be wrong; TRBJ2-1 is a better fit for the DNA end. The CDR3 is made up of 12 amino acids. CDR1 GTSNPN and CDR2 SVGIG come from the germline V gene (reference sequence). CDR3 in amino acids: CAWSPGHNEQFF. The DNA for the CDR3 is TGTGCCTGGAGCCCGGGGCACAATGAGCAGTTCTTC.

This rearrangement joins TRBV20-1 to TRBJ2-7; TRBD1 might be the D (5 bases). The CDR3 runs 13 residues. Germline assignment: CDR1 DFQATT and CDR2 SNEGSKA (reference sequence). V lost 7 bases to trimming and J lost 0 bases, with 13 bases between them. The CDR3 reads CSVSQGTSYEQYF. CDR3 nucleotides: TGCAGTGTCAGTCAGGGAACCTCCTACGAGCAGTACTTC.

This clonotype was observed a few times. The chain has TRBV20-1 and TRBJ2-5; D may be TRBD1 (5 bases). Deletions cut 6 bases from V and 7 bases from J, with 15 bases between. The CDR3 runs to 12 residues. The germline V gene encodes CDR1 DFQATT and CDR2 SNEGSKA (reference sequence). In nucleotides, the CDR3 is TGCAGTGCCCCCCCCATCCAGGGGACCCAGTACTTC. Translating it yields CSAPPIQGTQYF.

V usage is TRBV20-1 and J usage is TRBJ2-1; maybe TRBD1 (5 bases). Trimming left V 3 bases short and J 1 base short, with 10 bases between. CDR3 length: 14 residues. Looked up from germline, CDR1 is DFQATT and CDR2 is SNEGSKA (reference sequence). The CDR3 reads CSARGPVSYNEQFF. The CDR3 nucleotides read TGCAGTGCTAGGGGGCCGGTGTCCTACAATGAGCAGTTCTTC.

This chain uses TRBV7-8 with TRBJ2-1; TRBD2 matches 7 bases. The CDR3 totals 15 residues. J gave up 3 bases and V 3 bases, and 5 bases lay outside the gene matches. CDR1 and CDR2 (germline): SGHVS, FQNEAQ. CDR3 DNA: TGTGCCAGCAGCTTGTGGGAGGGAGGCTACAATGAGCAGTTCTTC. It translates to CASSLWEGGYNEQFF.

The gene calls are TRBV4-2 and TRBJ1-2, with D perhaps TRBD1 (5 bases). In germline, CDR1 is LGHNA, CDR2 YNFKEQ. The CDR3 loop spans 14 amino acids. Trimming cost V 2 bases and J 2 bases, with 9 bases left between them. The CDR3 region has the DNA TGTGCCAGCAGCCAATCGGCAGGGAACTATGGCTACACCTTC. Amino acids: CASSQSAGNYGYTF.

In its sample, this clonotype was seen a few times. The V and J genes are TRBV4-1 and TRBJ2-5, with 12 bases matching TRBD2. This CDR3 spans 16 amino acids. With V trimmed by 2 bases and J by 7 bases, 8 bases remained unmatched. Germline CDR1 and CDR2: MGHRA and YSYEKL. The CDR3 region has the DNA TGCGCCAGCAGCCAACTGACTAGCGGGAGTGAGGCGACCCAGTACTTC. This gives the protein CASSQLTSGSEATQYF.

This clonotype was picked up a small number of times. This rearrangement joins TRBV4-3 to TRBJ1-4, with D perhaps matching TRBD1 (6 bases). The CDR3 sequence is 16 residues long. Trimming removed 2 bases from V and 8 bases from J, with 18 bases in between. Germline-derived CDR1 and CDR2 are LGHNA and YSLEER. The CDR3: CASSQWGAVPREKLFF. Written as DNA, the CDR3 is TGCGCCAGCAGCCAATGGGGGGCGGTTCCTAGGGAAAAACTGTTTTTT.

The chain employs TRBV12-3 or TRBV12-4 and TRBJ2-1, with 9 bases aligning to TRBD2. V was clipped by 5 bases and J by 8 bases; unmatched bases: 13. The CDR3 is made up of 16 amino acids. Here the CDR3 reads CASSPPGGRAFDEQFF. CDR3 in DNA: TGTGCCAGCAGTCCTCCGGGCGGGAGGGCCTTCGATGAGCAGTTCTTC.